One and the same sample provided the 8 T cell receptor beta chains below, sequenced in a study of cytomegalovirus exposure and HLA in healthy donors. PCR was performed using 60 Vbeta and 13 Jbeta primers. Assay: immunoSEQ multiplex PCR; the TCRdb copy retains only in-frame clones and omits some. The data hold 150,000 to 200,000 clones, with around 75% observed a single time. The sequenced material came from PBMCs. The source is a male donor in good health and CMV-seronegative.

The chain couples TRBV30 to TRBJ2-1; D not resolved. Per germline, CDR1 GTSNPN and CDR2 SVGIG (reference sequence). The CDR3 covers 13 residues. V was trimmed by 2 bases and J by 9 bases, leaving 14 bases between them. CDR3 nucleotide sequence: TGTGCCTGGAGTAGTGTTCGGCCAGGTGAGCAGTTCTTC. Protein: CAWSSVRPGEQFF. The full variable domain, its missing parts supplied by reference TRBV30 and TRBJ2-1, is SQTIHQWPATLVQPVGSPLSLECTVEGTSNPNLYWYRQAAGRGLQLLFYSVGIGQISSEVPQNLSASRPQDRQFILSSKKLLLSDSGFYLCAWSSVRPGEQFFGPGTRLTVL.

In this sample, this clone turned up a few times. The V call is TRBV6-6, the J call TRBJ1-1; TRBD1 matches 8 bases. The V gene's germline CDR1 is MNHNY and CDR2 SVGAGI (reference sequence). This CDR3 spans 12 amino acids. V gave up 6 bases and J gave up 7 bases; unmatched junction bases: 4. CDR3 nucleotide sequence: TGTGCCAGCAGCGACAGGGGCTATGAAGCTTTCTTT. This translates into CASSDRGYEAFF.

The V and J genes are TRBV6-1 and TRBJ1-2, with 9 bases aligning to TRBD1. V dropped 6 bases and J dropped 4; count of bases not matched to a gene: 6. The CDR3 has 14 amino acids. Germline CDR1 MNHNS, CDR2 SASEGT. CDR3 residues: CASSRTGDSYGYTF. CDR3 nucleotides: TGTGCCAGCAGCCGGACAGGGGATTCCTATGGCTACACCTTC.

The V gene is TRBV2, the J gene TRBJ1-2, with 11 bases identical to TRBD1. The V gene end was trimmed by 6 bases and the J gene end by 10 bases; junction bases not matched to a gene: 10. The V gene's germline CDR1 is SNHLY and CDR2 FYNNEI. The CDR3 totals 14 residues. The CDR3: CASRKESGQGDYTF. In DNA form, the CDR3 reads TGTGCCAGCAGAAAAGAGTCGGGACAGGGGGACTACACCTTC.

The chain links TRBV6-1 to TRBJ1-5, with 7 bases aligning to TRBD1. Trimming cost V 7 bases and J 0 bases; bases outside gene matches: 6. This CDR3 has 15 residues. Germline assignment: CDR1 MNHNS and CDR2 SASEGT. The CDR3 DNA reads TGTGCCAGCAAGAGGGACAGCGATAGCAATCAGCCCCAGCATTTT. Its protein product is CASKRDSDSNQPQHF.

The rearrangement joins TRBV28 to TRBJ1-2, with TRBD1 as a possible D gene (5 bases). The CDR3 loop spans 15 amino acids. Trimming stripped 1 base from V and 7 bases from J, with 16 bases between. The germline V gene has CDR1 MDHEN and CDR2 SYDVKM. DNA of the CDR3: TGTGCCAGCAGTTTATTTACGGGAGGAGGGGCTGGCTACACCTTC. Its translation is CASSLFTGGGAGYTF.

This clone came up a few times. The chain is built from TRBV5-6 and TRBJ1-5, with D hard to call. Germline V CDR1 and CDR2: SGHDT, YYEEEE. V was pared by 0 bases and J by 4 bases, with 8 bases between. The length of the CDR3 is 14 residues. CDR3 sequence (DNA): TGTGCCAGCAGCTTGGCAACAGTTAATCAGCCCCAGCATTTT. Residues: CASSLATVNQPQHF.

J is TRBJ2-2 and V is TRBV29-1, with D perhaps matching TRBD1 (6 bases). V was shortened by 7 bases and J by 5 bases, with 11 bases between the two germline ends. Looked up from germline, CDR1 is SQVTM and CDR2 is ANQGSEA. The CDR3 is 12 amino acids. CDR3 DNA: TGCAGCGGGCAGGGGCAAACCGGGGAGCTGTTTTTT. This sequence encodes CSGQGQTGELFF.